This T cell receptor (beta chain) was recovered during a study of beta chain features in type 1 diabetes. Study conclusions and caveats: In type 1 diabetes patients, VDJ junctions had fewer insertions; deletions at these junctions were more frequent.

A note on this clone: Its target is not known.

The CDR3 totals 15 residues. V gave up 2 bases and J gave up 3 bases; unmatched junction bases: 2. CDR1 LGHNA and CDR2 YSLEER come from the germline V gene. Reverse transcribing all isolated RNA meant expressed TCRB transcripts were sequenced. Reads for stem cell-like memory T cell samples averaged roughly 950,000. Repertoires were generated with immunoSEQ multiplex PCR, while TCRdb's copy carries only in-frame clones and drops some. There are roughly 45,000 clones in the sample; approximately 53% occur only once, and roughly 0.25% lies in the top ten. The specimen was stem cell memory CD4+ T cells from blood. The rearrangement links TRBV4-3 to TRBJ1-2, with 11 bases identical to TRBD1. The receptor's source is a woman aged 25 to 45 in good health. This CDR3 is CASSQWGQGDYGYTF. The DNA for the CDR3 is TGCGCCAGCAGCCAATGGGGACAGGGGGACTATGGCTACACCTTC.